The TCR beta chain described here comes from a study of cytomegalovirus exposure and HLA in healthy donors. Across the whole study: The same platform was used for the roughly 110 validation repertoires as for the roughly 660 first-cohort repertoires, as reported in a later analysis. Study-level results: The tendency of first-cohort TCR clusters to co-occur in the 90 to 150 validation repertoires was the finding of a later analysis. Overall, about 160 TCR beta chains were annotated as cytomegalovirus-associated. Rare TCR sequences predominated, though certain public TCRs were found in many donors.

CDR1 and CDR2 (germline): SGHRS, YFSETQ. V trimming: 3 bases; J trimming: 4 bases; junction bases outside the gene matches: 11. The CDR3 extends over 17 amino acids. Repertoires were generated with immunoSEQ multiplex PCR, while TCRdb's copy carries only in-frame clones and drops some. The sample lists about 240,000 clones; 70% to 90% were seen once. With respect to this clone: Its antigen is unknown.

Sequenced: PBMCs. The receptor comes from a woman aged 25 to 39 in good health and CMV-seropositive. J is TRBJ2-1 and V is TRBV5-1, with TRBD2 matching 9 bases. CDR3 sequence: CASSSRPAGGIYNEQFF. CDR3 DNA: TGCGCCAGCAGCTCCCGGCCCGCGGGGGGGATATACAATGAGCAGTTCTTC.